The 24 T cell receptor beta chains listed next were all sequenced from one sample in a study of cytomegalovirus exposure and HLA in healthy donors. PCR used 60 Vbeta primers and 13 Jbeta primers. The table came from immunoSEQ multiplex PCR; TCRdb's copy has only in-frame clones and leaves some out. This table holds some 120,000 clones, almost 85% found once. Specimen: PBMCs. The receptors come from a woman between 18 and 30 years old in good health and CMV-seronegative.

The chain has TRBV18 and TRBJ1-1, with TRBD1 identical over 7 bases. The CDR3 has 13 amino acids. Germline CDR1 is KGHSH and CDR2 is LQKENI. J was trimmed by 3 bases and V by 2 bases; bases with no gene match: 0. The CDR3 loop is CASSPGTDTEAFF. The CDR3 DNA reads as TGTGCCAGCTCACCAGGGACAGACACTGAAGCTTTCTTT.

V is TRBV7-3 and J is TRBJ2-1, with 9 bases that match TRBD1. Germline V lookup: CDR1 SGHTA, CDR2 FQGTGA. This CDR3 contains 15 residues. V shed 4 bases, J shed 8 bases, and the junction held 9 bases outside the gene matches. The CDR3 DNA reads TGTGCCAGCAGCTCCCTACAGGGGGCAATGGATGAGCAGTTCTTC. Its protein is CASSSLQGAMDEQFF.

This clone has a single count. The V and J genes are TRBV25-1 and TRBJ1-4; D is perhaps TRBD1 (5 bases). Germline loops: CDR1 MGHDK, CDR2 SYGVNS. The CDR3 is made up of 15 amino acids. V gave up 3 bases and J gave up 5 bases, with 13 bases separating them. The CDR3 DNA reads as TGTGCCAGCAGTGACCCACGACAGACAAATGAAAAACTGTTTTTT. It encodes CASSDPRQTNEKLFF.

The V gene is TRBV7-9, the J gene TRBJ1-5; the D gene is possibly TRBD1 (6 bases). V was clipped by 5 bases and J by 7 bases, with 9 bases between them. CDR3 length: 12 amino acids. Per germline, CDR1 SEHNR and CDR2 FQNEAQ (reference sequence). The CDR3 protein is CASSPGEQPQHF. The CDR3 bases are TGTGCCAGCAGCCCAGGGGAACAGCCCCAGCATTTT.

The V gene is TRBV25-1, the J gene TRBJ2-5; perhaps TRBD1 as D (5 bases). Germline lookup yields CDR1 MGHDK and CDR2 SYGVNS. The CDR3 covers 13 residues. V was cut by 8 bases and J by 5 bases, with 15 bases left in between. CDR3: CASRKEGAETQYF. The CDR3 nucleotides are TGTGCCAGCCGCAAAGAAGGGGCGGAGACCCAGTACTTC.

The chain has TRBV18 and TRBJ2-1; D might be TRBD1 (6 bases). Per germline, CDR1 KGHSH and CDR2 LQKENI. The CDR3 covers 14 residues. Trimming shortened V by 0 bases and J by 9 bases, and 12 bases separated the two germline ends. The CDR3 nucleotides are TGTGCCAGCTCACCACCTGGCAGGGGTGGTGAGCAGTTCTTC. Translating it yields CASSPPGRGGEQFF. The variable domain in full, completed from reference TRBV18 and TRBJ2-1, reads NAGVMQNPRHLVRRRGQEARLRCSPMKGHSHVYWYRQLPEEGLKFMVYLQKENIIDESGMPKERFSAEFPKEGPSILRIQQVVRGDSAAYFCASSPPGRGGEQFFGPGTRLTVL.

The chain has TRBV15 and TRBJ2-2, with a weak D call TRBD2 (6 bases). Trimming removed 1 base from V and 0 bases from J, with 12 bases in between. CDR1 and CDR2 from the germline V gene are LNHNV and YYDKDF (reference sequence). The CDR3 is 17 amino acids. The CDR3 here is CATSRGPGRANTGELFF. The CDR3 DNA reads TGTGCCACCAGCAGAGGTCCCGGGAGAGCGAACACCGGGGAGCTGTTTTTT.

The gene calls are TRBV4-1 and TRBJ2-5; D is uncertain. The J call may be incorrect, as the DNA end agrees better with TRBJ2-7. Germline CDR1 is MGHRA and CDR2 is YSYEKL. The CDR3 runs to 11 residues. CDR3 bases: TGCGCCAGCAGCCAAGAATACGAGCAGTACTTC. Residues: CASSQEYEQYF.

The chain recombines TRBV4-1 with TRBJ1-2, with 10 bases matching TRBD1. Losses at the gene ends were 4 bases for V and 6 bases for J; bases not matched to a gene: 5. CDR1 is MGHRA, CDR2 YSYEKL, per germline. CDR3 length: 14 residues. The CDR3 sequence: CASSRSGTGDGYTF. The CDR3 DNA is TGCGCCAGCAGCCGCTCCGGGACAGGGGATGGCTACACCTTC.

The J gene is TRBJ2-3, the V gene TRBV29-1; 11 bases fit TRBD1. Germline V gene data show CDR1 as SQVTM and CDR2 as ANQGSEA. The CDR3 is made up of 17 amino acids. Trimming at V came to 7 bases and at J to 0 bases, leaving 12 bases not matched to a gene. In nucleotides, the CDR3 is TGCAGCGGGCGGGGACAGGGGGACACACTTAGCACAGATACGCAGTATTTT. Residues: CSGRGQGDTLSTDTQYF.

The sample holds a few counts of this clone. The V and J genes are TRBV6-5 and TRBJ2-5; 10 bases fit TRBD2. V was clipped by 4 bases and J by 5 bases; unmatched bases: 10. This CDR3 has 16 amino acids. CDR1 is MNHEY, CDR2 SVGAGI, per germline. The CDR3 DNA reads as TGTGCCAGCAGTTTTGGGAGCGGGAGGGCCGAGGAGACCCAGTACTTC. Its protein is CASSFGSGRAEETQYF.

The chain joins TRBV5-1 to TRBJ1-2; the D gene is possibly TRBD1 (6 bases). CDR3 length: 12 residues. Germline assignment: CDR1 SGHRS and CDR2 YFSETQ. With 3 bases removed from V and 5 bases from J, the gap between germline ends came to 8 bases. This CDR3 reads CASSWDTYGYTF. DNA of the CDR3: TGCGCCAGCAGCTGGGACACATATGGCTACACCTTC.

In this sample, this clone turned up once. Other nucleotide sequences in the sample specify the same CDR3. This chain joins TRBV19 and TRBJ1-1; 8 bases are a match to TRBD1. The CDR3 is made up of 14 amino acids. CDR1 LNHDA and CDR2 SQIVND come from the germline V gene (reference sequence). The V gene end was trimmed by 5 bases and the J gene end by 1 base; junction bases not matched to a gene: 3. The CDR3 loop is CASSPGTGNTEAFF. The DNA for the CDR3 is TGTGCCAGTAGTCCAGGGACAGGGAACACTGAAGCTTTCTTT.

This chain uses TRBV2 with TRBJ1-2; D not certain. The ends were cut back, 5 bases at V and 7 bases at J, with 23 bases in the middle. Per the germline V gene, CDR1 is SNHLY and CDR2 is FYNNEI. CDR3 size: 16 residues. The CDR3 DNA sequence: TGTGCCAGCAGTACTGGTACAAGAAGCGACCCCATTGGCTACACCTTC. It yields the protein CASSTGTRSDPIGYTF.

The rearrangement uses TRBV5-1 and TRBJ2-5, with TRBD1 matching 12 bases. V was pared by 2 bases and J by 5 bases, with 4 bases of the junction left unmatched. The CDR3 extends over 15 amino acids. Germline values: CDR1 SGHRS, CDR2 YFSETQ. The CDR3 protein is CASSFRDRGQETQYF. In DNA form, the CDR3 reads TGCGCCAGCAGCTTCCGGGACAGGGGGCAGGAGACCCAGTACTTC.

The chain employs TRBV29-1 and TRBJ2-1; 10 positions match TRBD2. Germline V CDR1 and CDR2: SQVTM, ANQGSEA. The CDR3 has 12 amino acids. The J segment lost 8 bases and the V segment lost 7 bases, leaving 5 bases of the junction unmatched. The CDR3 loop is CSASSGSYEQFF. Written as DNA, the CDR3 is TGCAGCGCTTCTAGCGGGAGTTATGAGCAGTTCTTC.

The chain is built from TRBV6-5 and TRBJ1-1; D might be TRBD1 (5 bases). The length of the CDR3 is 15 residues. The germline V gene has CDR1 MNHEY and CDR2 SVGAGI. V was shortened by 0 bases and J by 6 bases, with 14 bases between the two germline ends. CDR3 bases: TGTGCCAGCAGTTACTCCCTAATCCGGACATCTGAAGCTTTCTTT. It yields the protein CASSYSLIRTSEAFF.

The chain links TRBV19 to TRBJ1-5, with 9 bases lining up with TRBD1. Germline V lookup: CDR1 LNHDA, CDR2 SQIVND (reference sequence). This CDR3 region has 14 residues. J gave up 7 bases and V 5 bases, and 6 bases lay outside the gene matches. CDR3: CASSPTGGQQPQHF. In DNA, the CDR3 is TGTGCCAGTAGTCCGACAGGGGGACAGCAGCCCCAGCATTTT.

The V gene is TRBV7-2, the J gene TRBJ1-5, with no clear D. Trimming pared 3 bases from V and 0 bases from J, leaving 15 bases between. Germline V gives CDR1 SGHTA, CDR2 FQGNSA. This CDR3 is built from 17 residues. CDR3 in DNA: TGTGCCAGCAGCTTGACCGGGTCTTCGTATAGCAATCAGCCCCAGCATTTT. Its protein product is CASSLTGSSYSNQPQHF.

Regarding this clone: Other DNA sequences in the sample encode the same CDR3. The chain employs TRBV6-5 and TRBJ1-2; 11 positions match TRBD1. J lost 5 bases, V lost 0 bases, and 5 bases had no gene match. The CDR3 sequence is 16 residues long. The germline V gene encodes CDR1 MNHEY and CDR2 SVGAGI. CDR3 coding DNA: TGTGCCAGCAGTTACTCCCGGACAGGGGGCGGATATGGCTACACCTTC. As protein: CASSYSRTGGGYGYTF.

The rearrangement uses TRBV27 and TRBJ1-1; 12 nucleotides agree with TRBD1. The length of the CDR3 is 18 residues. J lost 5 bases, V lost 5 bases, and 15 bases had no gene match. The germline V gene encodes CDR1 MNHEY and CDR2 SMNVEV (reference sequence). The CDR3 here is CASSIRPGQGAAGTEAFF. The CDR3 bases are TGTGCCAGCAGTATACGACCGGGACAGGGGGCAGCGGGGACTGAAGCTTTCTTT.

J is TRBJ2-7 and V is TRBV6-5; tentative D call: TRBD2 (5 bases). The CDR3 consists of 15 residues. Deletions cut 2 bases from V and 2 bases from J, with 13 bases between. Germline-derived CDR1 and CDR2 are MNHEY and SVGAGI. The CDR3 here is CASSYRAGPAYEQYF. As DNA, the CDR3 is TGTGCCAGCAGTTACAGGGCGGGCCCAGCCTACGAGCAGTACTTC.

This clone came up once. The CDR3 here is CASKDRGYTEAFF. In DNA, the CDR3 is TGTGCCAGTAAGGACAGGGGGTACACTGAAGCTTTCTTT. The V gene is TRBV19, the J gene TRBJ1-1, with 10 bases aligning to TRBD1. J gave up 3 bases and V 7 bases, and 2 bases lay outside the gene matches. The CDR3 runs to 13 residues. Germline V gene data show CDR1 as LNHDA and CDR2 as SQIVND (reference sequence). Full variable domain (rest looked up from reference TRBV19 and TRBJ1-1): DGGITQSPKYLFRKEGQNVTLSCEQNLNHDAMYWYRQDPGQGLRLIYYSQIVNDFQKGDIAEGYSVSREKKESFPLTVTSAQKNPTAFYLCASKDRGYTEAFFGQGTRLTVV.

The rearrangement uses TRBV5-1 and TRBJ1-4, with D hard to call. Germline V gene data show CDR1 as SGHRS and CDR2 as YFSETQ. V was cut by 8 bases and J by 7 bases, with 15 bases left in between. This CDR3 has 13 residues. CDR3 sequence reads: CASSLEEGEKLFF. CDR3 sequence (DNA): TGCGCCAGTTCGCTAGAGGAAGGTGAAAAACTGTTTTTT.